These 23 T cell receptor beta chains share one sample of origin, sequenced in a study of T cell changes during pregnancy in multiple sclerosis. Generated by immunoSEQ multiplex PCR, the TCRdb table keeps only in-frame clones and is missing some. The table lists 70,000 to 95,000 clones, approximately 92% of them singletons, with 4.3% in the top ten. The source was peripheral blood, collected in the first trimester of pregnancy. These receptors all stem from a female donor with multiple sclerosis, enrolled in a pregnancy study.

V gene TRBV4-1 combines with J gene TRBJ1-2, with 9 bases lining up with TRBD1. This CDR3 spans 16 amino acids. J lost 1 base, V lost 1 base, and 4 bases had no gene match. The V gene's germline CDR1 is MGHRA and CDR2 YSYEKL. CDR3 bases: TGCGCCAGCAGCCAAGGACAGGGGGAACTTAACTATGGCTACACCTTC. This translates into CASSQGQGELNYGYTF.

This chain links TRBV11-3 with TRBJ2-7; D might be TRBD2 (6 bases). Germline loops: CDR1 SGHNT, CDR2 YENEEA. V lost 2 bases, J lost 3 bases, and 8 bases lay in between. This CDR3 has 13 residues. The CDR3 region is CASSLRGGYEQYF. The CDR3 DNA is TGTGCCAGCAGCTTACGGGGAGGCTACGAGCAGTACTTC. Based on the CDR3 plus reference TRBV11-3 and TRBJ2-7, the full variable domain is EAGVVQSPRYKIIEKKQPVAFWCNPISGHNTLYWYLQNLGQGPELLIRYENEEAVDDSQLPKDRFSAERLKGVDSTLKIQPAELGDSAVYLCASSLRGGYEQYFGPGTRLTVT.

The V gene is TRBV29-1, the J gene TRBJ2-7; TRBD1 aligns across 10 bases. CDR1 SQVTM and CDR2 ANQGSEA come from the germline V gene. After removal of 0 bases from V and 5 bases from J, the junction contained 16 bases not matched to a gene. The CDR3 extends over 18 amino acids. This CDR3 is CSVEDLGWYGDRGHEQYF. CDR3 DNA: TGCAGCGTTGAAGATCTGGGTTGGTATGGGGACAGGGGTCACGAGCAGTACTTC.

V gene TRBV7-8 combines with J gene TRBJ1-1; 7 nucleotides match TRBD1. Germline CDR1 SGHVS, CDR2 FQNEAQ. V was clipped by 1 base and J by 4 bases; unmatched bases: 3. The CDR3 length is 14 residues. The CDR3 is CASSLDSGGTEAFF. Here the CDR3 DNA reads TGTGCCAGCAGCTTAGATTCAGGGGGCACTGAAGCTTTCTTT.

The rearrangement links TRBV27 to TRBJ1-2; maybe TRBD1 (5 bases). Germline V lookup: CDR1 MNHEY, CDR2 SMNVEV (reference sequence). This CDR3 is 13 amino acids long. The V end lost 3 bases, the J end lost 2 bases, and 7 bases lay between the germline ends. The CDR3 is CASSLEGNYGYTF. The CDR3 DNA reads as TGTGCCAGCAGTTTGGAGGGGAACTATGGCTACACCTTC.

The V call is TRBV11-2, the J call TRBJ2-3; D is perhaps TRBD2 (6 bases). This CDR3 has 15 amino acids. V gave up 3 bases and J gave up 0 bases, with 10 bases separating them. Germline V gene sequence: CDR1 SGHAT, CDR2 FQNNGV. The DNA for the CDR3 is TGTGCCAGCAGCTTTTCACTAGCTAGCACAGATACGCAGTATTTT. Amino acid sequence: CASSFSLASTDTQYF.

The chain is built from TRBV19 and TRBJ1-3; D is ambiguous. Germline V gene lookup returns CDR1 LNHDA and CDR2 SQIVND (reference sequence). The length of the CDR3 is 12 residues. V was clipped by 8 bases and J by 3 bases, with 8 bases between them. CDR3 loop: CASGPLGNTIYF. CDR3 coding DNA: TGTGCCAGTGGCCCCCTTGGAAACACCATATATTTT.

This chain connects TRBV2 to TRBJ2-6, with D perhaps matching TRBD1 (6 bases). The CDR3 length is 17 residues. Trimming removed 7 bases from V and 1 base from J, with 17 bases in between. Germline CDR1 and CDR2: SNHLY and FYNNEI. The CDR3 spells CASKTRDNGSGANVLTF. DNA of the CDR3: TGTGCCAGCAAGACCCGGGACAATGGATCTGGGGCCAACGTCCTGACTTTC. Complete variable domain (other parts from reference TRBV2 and TRBJ2-6): EPEVTQTPSHQVTQMGQEVILRCVPISNHLYFYWYRQILGQKVEFLVSFYNNEISEKSEIFDDQFSVERPDGSNFTLKIRSTKLEDSAMYFCASKTRDNGSGANVLTFGAGSRLTVL.

This clone came up a few times. This sequence joins TRBV7-9 and TRBJ1-1; no clear D gene. The germline V and J ends were trimmed by 5 bases and 10 bases, with 11 bases remaining between them. CDR1 is SEHNR, CDR2 FQNEAQ, per germline (reference sequence). CDR3 length equals 11 residues. The CDR3 DNA is TGTGCCAGCAGCGAACTACTAGGAGCTTTCTTT. Its translation is CASSELLGAFF.

This chain links TRBV5-1 with TRBJ1-4, with 7 bases that match TRBD1. The germline V gene encodes CDR1 SGHRS and CDR2 YFSETQ. With 2 bases clipped from V and 0 bases from J, the junction kept 4 bases outside the gene matches. This CDR3 is 16 amino acids long. The CDR3 DNA is TGCGCCAGCAGCTTCCAGGGACAGCCAACTAATGAAAAACTGTTTTTT. Translated, it gives CASSFQGQPTNEKLFF.

The gene calls are TRBV6-1 and TRBJ1-4; TRBD1 agrees at 7 bases. Germline CDR1 MNHNS, CDR2 SASEGT. With 10 bases clipped from V and 4 bases from J, the junction kept 3 bases outside the gene matches. This CDR3 spans 12 amino acids. CDR3 sequence (DNA): TGTGCCAACCGGGACAGTAATGAAAAACTGTTTTTT. This codes for CANRDSNEKLFF.

This clone was seen only once. The V call is TRBV19, the J call TRBJ2-7; 9 nucleotides align to TRBD1. The length of the CDR3 is 16 residues. The V gene end was trimmed by 5 bases and the J gene end by 2 bases; junction bases not matched to a gene: 10. Germline V gene sequence: CDR1 LNHDA, CDR2 SQIVND (reference sequence). Written as DNA, the CDR3 is TGTGCCAGTAGTCCGCGACAGGGGGAGAACCCCTACGAGCAGTACTTC. Amino acid sequence: CASSPRQGENPYEQYF. Supplemented by reference TRBV19 and TRBJ2-7, the full variable domain reads DGGITQSPKYLFRKEGQNVTLSCEQNLNHDAMYWYRQDPGQGLRLIYYSQIVNDFQKGDIAEGYSVSREKKESFPLTVTSAQKNPTAFYLCASSPRQGENPYEQYFGPGTRLTVT.

The V call is TRBV7-9, the J call TRBJ2-3; 7 bases fit TRBD1. This CDR3 is 15 amino acids long. CDR1 is SEHNR, CDR2 FQNEAQ, per germline (reference sequence). V lost 5 bases to trimming and J lost 0 bases; unmatched junction nucleotides: 5. The CDR3 sequence is CASSRTGPSTDTQYF. CDR3 sequence (DNA): TGTGCCAGCAGCCGGACAGGACCTAGCACAGATACGCAGTATTTT.

The J gene is TRBJ1-1, the V gene TRBV10-3; TRBD1 agrees at 9 bases. The ends lost 11 bases at V and 3 bases at J; junction bases unmatched: 13. The CDR3 loop spans 15 amino acids. CDR1 is ENHRY and CDR2 is SYGVKD in the germline V gene. In DNA, the CDR3 is TGTGCCGCCACGGGGACAGGGACAGTGGACACTGAAGCTTTCTTT. It codes for CAATGTGTVDTEAFF.

The chain uses TRBV25-1 and TRBJ1-2; D is possibly TRBD1 (5 bases). This CDR3 region has 14 residues. Trimming removed 0 bases from V and 6 bases from J, with 11 bases in between. The germline gives CDR1 MGHDK, CDR2 SYGVNS. The DNA for the CDR3 is TGTGCCAGCAGTGAATATTTCGTGACAGATGGCTACACCTTC. Its protein product is CASSEYFVTDGYTF.

V is TRBV30 and J is TRBJ1-2; D is undetermined. CDR1 is GTSNPN and CDR2 is SVGIG in the germline V gene (reference sequence). The CDR3 consists of 14 residues. V lost 5 bases to trimming and J lost 0 bases, with 13 bases between them. The DNA for the CDR3 is TGTGCCTGGGGAGGAGGACCTGCTAACTATGGCTACACCTTC. Amino acids: CAWGGGPANYGYTF. The full variable domain, completed using reference TRBV30 and TRBJ1-2, is SQTIHQWPATLVQPVGSPLSLECTVEGTSNPNLYWYRQAAGRGLQLLFYSVGIGQISSEVPQNLSASRPQDRQFILSSKKLLLSDSGFYLCAWGGGPANYGYTFGSGTRLTVV.

The chain carries TRBV14 and TRBJ1-4, with 7 bases fitting TRBD1. The CDR3 is 14 amino acids. The V segment lost 7 bases and the J segment 4 bases; nucleotides outside the gene matches: 6. CDR1 and CDR2 (germline): SGHDN, FVKESK. This CDR3 is CASTRTGRNEKLFF. The CDR3 DNA is TGTGCCAGCACCCGGACAGGCCGTAATGAAAAACTGTTTTTT.

The chain is built from TRBV5-6 and TRBJ1-2, with 11 positions matching TRBD1. The CDR3 is made up of 14 amino acids. With V trimmed by 3 bases and J by 8 bases, 6 bases remained unmatched. In germline, CDR1 is SGHDT, CDR2 YYEEEE. The CDR3 DNA reads as TGTGCCAGCAGCTCCGGACAGGGGGCTCGGGGCTACACCTTC. It specifies CASSSGQGARGYTF.

The chain joins TRBV18 to TRBJ2-1; D perhaps matches TRBD2 (5 bases). The CDR3 extends over 15 amino acids. Germline V lookup: CDR1 KGHSH, CDR2 LQKENI. V was shortened by 2 bases and J by 9 bases, with 17 bases between the two germline ends. The chain's CDR3 is CASSPKSLGSSEQFF. The CDR3 nucleotides are TGTGCCAGCTCACCAAAGAGTCTAGGGAGCTCTGAGCAGTTCTTC.

The V call is TRBV10-3, the J call TRBJ1-6; 9 bases are shared with TRBD1. This CDR3 has 12 amino acids. With V trimmed by 10 bases and J by 14 bases, 9 bases remained unmatched. Per germline, CDR1 ENHRY and CDR2 SYGVKD. CDR3 sequence (DNA): TGTGCCACTTGGGACAGGGATTTTTCCCTCCACTTT. Translated: CATWDRDFSLHF.

The rearrangement links TRBV2 to TRBJ1-2, with D unclear. Germline assignment: CDR1 SNHLY and CDR2 FYNNEI. This CDR3 region has 12 residues. Trimming stripped 4 bases from V and 4 bases from J, with 7 bases between. CDR3 nucleotide sequence: TGTGCCAGCAGTGTCGGGGTCTATGGCTACACCTTC. This encodes CASSVGVYGYTF.

CDR3 in amino acids: CASSYPPQTGAEAFF. CDR3 bases: TGTGCCAGCAGTTACCCTCCCCAGACAGGCGCTGAAGCTTTCTTT. This chain connects TRBV6-5 to TRBJ1-1, with a possible D match to TRBD1 (6 bases). Germline CDR1 is MNHEY and CDR2 is SVGAGI. CDR3 length: 15 residues. V was clipped by 2 bases and J by 6 bases, with 16 bases between them.

This clone was counted a single time. The chain joins TRBV15 to TRBJ2-5; the match to TRBD2 covers 15 bases. From germline, CDR1 is LNHNV and CDR2 YYDKDF (reference sequence). V lost 3 bases, J lost 4 bases, and 12 bases stayed unmatched. The CDR3 is 19 residues long. The CDR3 bases are TGTGCCACCAGCAGGGCCCTAGGACTAGCGGGGGGGTCGCGAGAGACCCAGTACTTC. This sequence encodes CATSRALGLAGGSRETQYF.